Shown below are 21 T cell receptor beta chains from a single sample sequenced in a study of blood T cell repertoires in COVID-19. The data were produced by immunoSEQ multiplex PCR, yet TCRdb's version contains in-frame clones alone and is incomplete. The sample records approximately 260,000 clones, 85% to 90% being singletons. The sample was peripheral blood. These receptors were taken from a woman aged 60-75 years with COVID-19, enrolled during active disease.

The V and J genes are TRBV5-1 and TRBJ2-5, with 9 bases aligning to TRBD2. The CDR3 totals 14 residues. With V trimmed by 3 bases and J by 5 bases, 5 bases remained unmatched. Germline V gene data show CDR1 as SGHRS and CDR2 as YFSETQ. CDR3 sequence (DNA): TGCGCCAGCAGCTCAGGGACTAGCTCCGAGACCCAGTACTTC. It translates to CASSSGTSSETQYF. The full variable domain, in which reference TRBV5-1 and TRBJ2-5 provide the parts outside the CDR3, is KAGVTQTPRYLIKTRGQQVTLSCSPISGHRSVSWYQQTPGQGLQFLFEYFSETQRNKGNFPGRFSGRQFSNSRSEMNVSTLELGDSALYLCASSSGTSSETQYFGPGTRLLVL.

V and J are TRBV9 and TRBJ1-5; D is perhaps TRBD1 (5 bases). V shed 0 bases and J shed 6 bases, with 13 bases lying between them. CDR3 length equals 15 residues. The germline V gene encodes CDR1 SGDLS and CDR2 YYNGEE. The CDR3 region is CASSVDGAGGQPQHF. The CDR3 DNA follows: TGTGCCAGCAGCGTAGATGGGGCAGGCGGTCAGCCCCAGCATTTT.

The genes are TRBV6-5 and TRBJ1-5; possibly TRBD1 for D (6 bases). Between the trimmed V and J ends, which lost 7 bases and 0 bases, there was a span of 10 bases. CDR1 is MNHEY and CDR2 is SVGAGI in the germline V gene. The CDR3 totals 14 residues. CDR3 sequence (DNA): TGTGCCAGCACTGCAGGGGTTAGCAATCAGCCCCAGCATTTT. Protein product: CASTAGVSNQPQHF.

This chain joins TRBV25-1 and TRBJ1-1, with D tentatively TRBD1 (6 bases). The CDR3 totals 13 residues. Trimming removed 6 bases from V and 4 bases from J, with 12 bases in between. Germline V gene lookup returns CDR1 MGHDK and CDR2 SYGVNS. The CDR3 loop reads CASRFRGGTEAFF. The DNA for the CDR3 is TGTGCCAGCAGATTCAGGGGTGGCACTGAAGCTTTCTTT.

J is TRBJ1-2 and V is TRBV7-2; D not certain. The CDR3 runs to 15 residues. The germline V gene encodes CDR1 SGHTA and CDR2 FQGNSA. V gave up 8 bases and J gave up 3 bases, with 19 bases separating them. CDR3 nucleotides: TGTGCCAGCGGACCCAGAGGCCAGGAGGACTATGGCTACACCTTC. Residues: CASGPRGQEDYGYTF.

About this clone itself: One end of the junction does not line up with germline, which may come from a read error. The chain joins TRBV6-5 to TRBJ1-5; D is unresolved. Germline assignment: CDR1 MNHEY and CDR2 SVGAGI. The CDR3 is 15 residues long. CDR3 nucleotide sequence: TGTGCCAGCACTTACGGAGGAGGGTGCAATCAGCCCCAGCATTTT. Translated, it gives CASTYGGGCNQPQHF.

There are a few counts of this clone. The chain combines TRBV11-2 with TRBJ1-2; D call uncertain. Deletions cut 5 bases from V and 8 bases from J, with 15 bases between. Germline-derived CDR1 and CDR2 are SGHAT and FQNNGV. This CDR3 is built from 13 residues. Here the CDR3 reads CASSPGGLWGYTF. As DNA, the CDR3 is TGTGCCAGCAGCCCTGGAGGGTTATGGGGCTACACCTTC.

As concerns this clone: This CDR3 is also generated by other DNA sequences in the sample. The J gene is TRBJ1-1, the V gene TRBV12-3 or TRBV12-4; tentatively, D is TRBD1 (5 bases). The CDR3 spans 13 residues. V was trimmed by 5 bases and J by 1 base, leaving 8 bases between them. The CDR3 loop is CASSRTGNTEAFF. CDR3 in DNA: TGTGCCAGCAGTAGAACAGGGAACACTGAAGCTTTCTTT.

The chain is built from TRBV4-1 and TRBJ1-5, with TRBD1 identical over 8 bases. The CDR3 has 15 residues. Germline CDR1 MGHRA, CDR2 YSYEKL. Unmatched junction bases numbered 5, after V lost 1 base and J lost 6 bases. The CDR3 protein is CASSQGSGGGQPQHF. Here the CDR3 DNA reads TGCGCCAGCAGCCAAGGGTCAGGGGGCGGTCAGCCCCAGCATTTT.

V is TRBV6-2 or TRBV6-3 and J is TRBJ1-6; D may be TRBD1 (5 bases). The V and J ends lost 2 bases and 10 bases respectively, with 15 bases between them. The CDR3 totals 15 residues. Per the germline V gene, CDR1 is MNHEY and CDR2 is SVGEGT. As DNA, the CDR3 is TGTGCCAGCAGTTACGCCCCCGGGACTAAGTCACCCCTCCACTTT. This codes for CASSYAPGTKSPLHF.

The chain links TRBV6-6 to TRBJ1-3, with a possible D match to TRBD1 (5 bases). This CDR3 comprises 15 residues. Germline assignment: CDR1 MNHNY and CDR2 SVGAGI (reference sequence). Between the trimmed V and J ends, which lost 4 bases and 0 bases, there was a span of 10 bases. Here the CDR3 DNA reads TGTGCCAGCAGTTTAGGGGCGAGCTCTGGAAACACCATATATTTT. This encodes CASSLGASSGNTIYF.

The chain joins TRBV29-1 to TRBJ2-7, with 7 bases fitting TRBD1. The CDR3 is 13 residues long. The junction had 4 bases not matched to a gene; V was cut back by 3 bases and J by 2 bases. Germline V gene data show CDR1 as SQVTM and CDR2 as ANQGSEA. CDR3 protein: CSVEGTGAYEQYF. The CDR3 bases are TGCAGCGTTGAGGGTACAGGGGCCTACGAGCAGTACTTC.

The DNA of the CDR3 is TGTGCCAGCAGCTCAGAGACTAGCGGGGGTTTGTATACGCAGTATTTT. It encodes CASSSETSGGLYTQYF. This chain connects TRBV7-3 to TRBJ2-3; 12 bases agree with TRBD2. CDR3 length: 16 amino acids. The trim removed 4 bases at V and 7 bases at J, leaving 9 bases unmatched. Germline V CDR1 and CDR2: SGHTA, FQGTGA.

The rearrangement uses TRBV19 and TRBJ2-5; 7 bases are a match to TRBD2. CDR1 LNHDA and CDR2 SQIVND come from the germline V gene (reference sequence). The CDR3 length is 16 residues. V shed 4 bases, J shed 5 bases, and the junction held 13 bases outside the gene matches. The CDR3 sequence: CASSRRGSPPRETQYF. DNA for the CDR3: TGTGCCAGTAGTAGGCGGGGGTCCCCCCCTAGGGAGACCCAGTACTTC.

The chain employs TRBV21-1 and TRBJ1-2. TRBV21-1 is designated a pseudogene. The CDR3 is 12 amino acids. The CDR3 region has the DNA TGTGCCAGCAGCATGTGGGGAGATGGCTACACCTTC. Translating gives CASSMWGDGYTF.

The J gene is TRBJ1-6, the V gene TRBV30; a possible D gene is TRBD1 (6 bases). V was shortened by 0 bases and J by 1 base, with 16 bases between the two germline ends. This CDR3 region has 18 residues. Per germline, CDR1 GTSNPN and CDR2 SVGIG (reference sequence). The CDR3 DNA is TGTGCCTGGAGTGTACCGCAGCTCCAGGGGTCCTATAATTCACCCCTCCACTTT. The encoded protein is CAWSVPQLQGSYNSPLHF.

The chain combines TRBV3-1 (or the pseudogene TRBV3-2) with TRBJ2-2; the match to TRBD2 covers 9 bases. Germline CDR1 LGHDT, CDR2 YNNKEL (reference sequence). The CDR3 extends over 17 amino acids. The J segment lost 3 bases and the V segment lost 1 base, leaving 6 bases of the junction unmatched. CDR3 nucleotides: TGTGCCAGCAGCCAAGGAGCGGGGGGCCTCGACACCGGGGAGCTGTTTTTT. It codes for CASSQGAGGLDTGELFF.

The V and J genes are TRBV7-2 and TRBJ1-2, with TRBD1 matching over 7 bases. Germline loops: CDR1 SGHTA, CDR2 FQGNSA. Germline trimming cut 4 bases from V and 7 bases from J; bases unmatched to any gene: 6. This CDR3 spans 13 amino acids. CDR3 bases: TGTGCCAGCAGCTCCGGCAGGGGGGCTGGCTACACCTTC. It yields the protein CASSSGRGAGYTF.

The chain links TRBV18 to TRBJ1-2; no firm D call. Germline CDR1 KGHSH, CDR2 LQKENI. The ends were cut back, 4 bases at V and 5 bases at J, with 20 bases in the middle. CDR3 length: 16 amino acids. The CDR3 region is CASSLGRPGPGYGYTF. As DNA, the CDR3 is TGTGCCAGCTCACTCGGGCGACCCGGCCCGGGGTATGGCTACACCTTC.

The rearrangement uses TRBV2 and TRBJ1-5; tentative D call: TRBD1 (5 bases). Trimming took off 6 bases at V and 11 bases at J, with 14 bases between the two ends. CDR1 is SNHLY, CDR2 FYNNEI, per germline. The CDR3 runs to 12 residues. This CDR3 is CASRPQGSAQHF. In DNA form, the CDR3 reads TGTGCCAGCAGACCCCAGGGTTCAGCCCAGCATTTT.

This clone was picked up one time. This chain connects TRBV18 to TRBJ2-3; possible D gene TRBD2, 6 bases. The germline V gene encodes CDR1 KGHSH and CDR2 LQKENI. V was shortened by 2 bases and J by 1 base, with 10 bases between the two germline ends. CDR3 length: 15 amino acids. CDR3 bases: TGTGCCAGCTCACCATACTCGGGGGGCACAGATACGCAGTATTTT. Translation gives CASSPYSGGTDTQYF.